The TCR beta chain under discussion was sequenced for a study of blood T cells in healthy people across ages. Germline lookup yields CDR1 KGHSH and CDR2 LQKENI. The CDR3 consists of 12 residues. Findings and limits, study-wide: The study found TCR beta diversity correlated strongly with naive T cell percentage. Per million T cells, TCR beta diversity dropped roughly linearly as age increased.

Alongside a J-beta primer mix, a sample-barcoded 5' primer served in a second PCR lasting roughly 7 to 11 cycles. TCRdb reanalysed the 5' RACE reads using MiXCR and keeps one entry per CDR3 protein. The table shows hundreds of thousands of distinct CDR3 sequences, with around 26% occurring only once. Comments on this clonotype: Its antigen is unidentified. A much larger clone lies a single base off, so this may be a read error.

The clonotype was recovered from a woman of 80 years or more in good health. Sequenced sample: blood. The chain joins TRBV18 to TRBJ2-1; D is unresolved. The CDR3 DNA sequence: TGTGGCAGCTCACCAATAGGGAATGAGCAGTTCTTC. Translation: CGSSPIGNEQFF.